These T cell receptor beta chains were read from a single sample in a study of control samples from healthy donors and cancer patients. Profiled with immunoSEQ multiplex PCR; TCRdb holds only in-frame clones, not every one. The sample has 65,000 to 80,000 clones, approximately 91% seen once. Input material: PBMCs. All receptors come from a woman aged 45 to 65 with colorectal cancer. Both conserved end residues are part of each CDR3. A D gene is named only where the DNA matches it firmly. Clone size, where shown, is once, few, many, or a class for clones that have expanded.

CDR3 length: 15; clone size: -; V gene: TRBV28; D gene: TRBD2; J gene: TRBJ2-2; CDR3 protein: CASRPGTIRAGELFF; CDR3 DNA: TGTGCCAGCAGACCCGGGACTATACGTGCCGGGGAGCTGTTTTTT
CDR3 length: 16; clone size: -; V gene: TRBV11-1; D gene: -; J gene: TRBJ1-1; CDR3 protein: CASSLNTGGMNTEAFF; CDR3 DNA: TGTGCCAGCAGCTTAAATACGGGAGGCATGAACACTGAAGCTTTCTTT
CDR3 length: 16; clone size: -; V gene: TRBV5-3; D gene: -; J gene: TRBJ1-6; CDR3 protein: CARSLLGGAGNSPLHF; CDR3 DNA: TGTGCCAGAAGCTTGTTAGGTGGGGCGGGTAATTCACCCCTCCACTTT
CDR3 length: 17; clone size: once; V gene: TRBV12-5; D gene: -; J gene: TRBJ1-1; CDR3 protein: CASGLVLNGPEGTEAFF; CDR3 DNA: TGTGCTAGTGGTTTGGTACTTAATGGGCCCGAGGGGACTGAAGCTTTCTTT
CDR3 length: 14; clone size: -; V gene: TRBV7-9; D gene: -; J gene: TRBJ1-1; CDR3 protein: CASSLIVGHTEAFF; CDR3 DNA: TGTGCCAGCAGCTTAATCGTCGGTCACACTGAAGCTTTCTTT
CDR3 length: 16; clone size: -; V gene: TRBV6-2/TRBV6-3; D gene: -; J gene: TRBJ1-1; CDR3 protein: CASSYSRAVMNTEAFF; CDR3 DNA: TGTGCCAGCAGTTACTCGAGGGCAGTCATGAACACTGAAGCTTTCTTT
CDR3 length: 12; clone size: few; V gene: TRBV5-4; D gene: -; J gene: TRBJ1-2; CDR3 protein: CASSLDEYGYTF; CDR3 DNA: TGTGCCAGCAGCTTGGATGAGTATGGCTACACCTTC
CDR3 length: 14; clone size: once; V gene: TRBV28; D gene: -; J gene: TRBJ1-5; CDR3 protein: CASTARQGNQPQHF; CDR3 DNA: TGTGCCAGCACCGCTCGGCAGGGCAATCAGCCCCAGCATTTT
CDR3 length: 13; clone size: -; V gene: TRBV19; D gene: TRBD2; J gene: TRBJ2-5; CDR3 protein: CASGIRGGETQYF; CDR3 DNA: TGTGCCAGTGGGATACGGGGGGGAGAGACCCAGTACTTC
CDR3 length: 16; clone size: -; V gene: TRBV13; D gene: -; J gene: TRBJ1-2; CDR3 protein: CASSFAEATYDYGYTF; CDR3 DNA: TGTGCCAGCAGCTTTGCGGAGGCGACGTACGACTATGGCTACACCTTC